The 14 T cell receptor beta chains in this list originate from one sample, sequenced in a study of T cells in Graves' hyperthyroidism and ophthalmopathy. Amplification targeted TCR beta CDR3 regions from RNA transcripts. Using the HTBI primer set, a first-round RT-PCR was run on the TCR CDR3. TCRdb analysed the multiplex PCR reads with MiXCR anew, one entry per CDR3 protein. The data hold over 350,000 distinct CDR3 sequences, with 18% observed a single time. Sequenced sample: blood. The receptors were gathered from a man aged 18 to 35 with Graves' ophthalmopathy.

This clonotype was detected only a few times. V and J are TRBV6-2 or TRBV6-3 and TRBJ2-2; possible D gene TRBD1, 6 bases. CDR3 length equals 18 residues. V was pared by 7 bases and J by 2 bases, with 23 bases between. Per the germline V gene, CDR1 is MNHEY and CDR2 is SVGEGT. CDR3 in DNA: TGTGCCAGCACCCTCGAAACAGGGCGGACCCAAAACACCGGGGAGCTGTTTTTT. Translation gives CASTLETGRTQNTGELFF.

The rearrangement joins TRBV6-4 to TRBJ1-2; D is ambiguous. Trimming left V 5 bases short and J 3 bases short, with 13 bases between. The germline gives CDR1 MRHNA, CDR2 SNTAGT. CDR3 size: 14 residues. The CDR3 region is CASSPTVGDYGYTF. The CDR3, as DNA: TGTGCCAGCAGTCCCACCGTCGGCGACTATGGCTACACCTTC.

This clonotype was observed at least ten times. The V and J genes are TRBV12-3 or TRBV12-4 and TRBJ2-5, with no clear D. Trimming cost V 2 bases and J 5 bases, with 12 bases left between them. This CDR3 has 14 residues. Written as DNA, the CDR3 is TGTGCCAGCAGTTTACGTCACGAGCGCGAGACCCAGTACTTC. Translated, it gives CASSLRHERETQYF.

The CDR3 nucleotides read TGTGCCATCAGTGAGTCGGGAGCTAGCAGGGGCCTCCATGGCTACACCTTC. This sequence encodes CAISESGASRGLHGYTF. This chain links TRBV10-3 with TRBJ1-2; D might be TRBD1 (6 bases). The V gene's germline CDR1 is ENHRY and CDR2 SYGVKD. V was pared by 0 bases and J by 6 bases, with 20 bases between. The CDR3 length is 17 residues.

The V and J genes are TRBV2 and TRBJ1-1, with TRBD1 matching over 8 bases. Germline V gives CDR1 SNHLY, CDR2 FYNNEI. The CDR3 totals 14 residues. V lost 5 bases to trimming and J lost 4 bases; unmatched junction nucleotides: 6. In DNA form, the CDR3 reads TGTGCCAGCAGTACAGGACAGGGTGTCACTGAAGCTTTCTTT. It encodes CASSTGQGVTEAFF.

The chain couples TRBV7-8 to TRBJ2-2; D unresolved. The CDR3 is 16 amino acids. Trimming cost V 5 bases and J 1 base, with 14 bases left between them. Looked up from germline, CDR1 is SGHVS and CDR2 is FQNEAQ. Here the CDR3 DNA reads TGTGCCAGCAGCCTTCGAGAAATACGGAACACCGGGGAGCTGTTTTTT. Protein sequence: CASSLREIRNTGELFF. The variable domain in full, with the rest retrieved from reference TRBV7-8 and TRBJ2-2, is GAGVSQSPRYKVAKRGQDVALRCDPISGHVSLFWYQQALGQGPEFLTYFQNEAQLDKSGLPSDRFFAERPEGSVSTLKIQRTQQEDSAVYLCASSLREIRNTGELFFGEGSRLTVL.

This clonotype was seen a handful of times. This rearrangement joins TRBV9 to TRBJ2-3, with 10 bases lining up with TRBD2. V trimming: 1 base; J trimming: 6 bases; junction bases outside the gene matches: 5. This CDR3 comprises 15 residues. Germline lookup yields CDR1 SGDLS and CDR2 YYNGEE. Written as DNA, the CDR3 is TGTGCCAGCAGCGTATTTAGCGGGGGGCTCGATACGCAGTATTTT. Amino acids: CASSVFSGGLDTQYF.

This clonotype was counted at least ten times. The gene calls are TRBV7-3 and TRBJ2-1; 8 bases match TRBD2. The CDR3 has 13 amino acids. CDR1 is SGHTA, CDR2 FQGTGA, per germline. The junction had 3 bases not matched to a gene; V was cut back by 2 bases and J by 9 bases. The CDR3 region has the DNA TGTGCCAGCAGCTTAGATCGGGGGGGTGAGCAGTTCTTC. It is translated as CASSLDRGGEQFF.

This sequence joins TRBV9 and TRBJ2-3; 8 bases map to TRBD2. J lost 6 bases, V lost 0 bases, and 6 bases had no gene match. The V gene's germline CDR1 is SGDLS and CDR2 YYNGEE. The CDR3 covers 15 residues. The DNA of the CDR3 is TGTGCCAGCAGCGTAGATTTAGCGGGGTTGGATACGCAGTATTTT. Protein sequence: CASSVDLAGLDTQYF.

This clonotype came up many times. V is TRBV20-1 and J is TRBJ2-7; perhaps TRBD2 as D (6 bases). CDR1 is DFQATT and CDR2 is SNEGSKA in the germline V gene (reference sequence). The CDR3 length is 14 residues. V shed 5 bases and J shed 0 bases, with 14 bases lying between them. CDR3 in amino acids: CSASLGTFSYEQYF. The CDR3 DNA follows: TGCAGTGCTTCTCTTGGGACTTTCTCCTACGAGCAGTACTTC.

Written as DNA, the CDR3 is TGTGCCAGCAGCGTAAGGAATCTCTACGAGCAGTACTTC. This codes for CASSVRNLYEQYF. The V call is TRBV9, the J call TRBJ2-7, with unresolved D. The germline V and J ends were trimmed by 1 base and 3 bases, with 8 bases remaining between them. The CDR3 is 13 amino acids. Germline V lookup: CDR1 SGDLS, CDR2 YYNGEE.

CDR3 amino acids: CASSLSGQGTNYGYTF. CDR3 sequence (DNA): TGTGCCAGCTCTCTTTCCGGACAGGGAACTAACTATGGCTACACCTTC. The chain carries TRBV18 and TRBJ1-2; 8 bases are a match to TRBD1. Looked up from germline, CDR1 is KGHSH and CDR2 is LQKENI. The CDR3 runs 16 residues. Trimming took 6 bases from V and 0 from J; bases not matched to a gene: 9.

There are many counts of this clonotype. The V and J genes are TRBV6-1 and TRBJ1-5, with D perhaps matching TRBD1 (5 bases). CDR1 is MNHNS, CDR2 SASEGT, per germline. V was clipped by 7 bases and J by 4 bases, with 17 bases between them. The CDR3 spans 15 residues. CDR3 sequence reads: CASTLPRTLNQPQHF. The CDR3 bases are TGTGCCAGCACTCTTCCCCGGACACTGAATCAGCCCCAGCATTTT.

This clonotype appeared a few times. V and J are TRBV5-1 and TRBJ2-5, with D possibly TRBD2 on 6 matching bases. This CDR3 region has 15 residues. CDR1 and CDR2 from the germline V gene are SGHRS and YFSETQ. Trimming took off 6 bases at V and 4 bases at J, with 19 bases between the two ends. The CDR3 bases are TGCGCCAGCACCTTACCCACTAGCTTAGGAGAGACCCAGTACTTC. Amino acid sequence: CASTLPTSLGETQYF.